These 24 T cell receptor beta chains came from one sample sequenced in a study of blood T cell repertoires in COVID-19. Some clones are missing from TCRdb's copy, which holds only in-frame ones; the method was immunoSEQ multiplex PCR. Altogether 400,000 or so clones are present, 80% to 90% being singletons, with the ten largest covering more than 0.95%. Sequencing was done on a sample of PBMCs or T cells enriched from blood (not recorded which). Receptor source: a man aged 25-45 years who had recovered from COVID-19.

V gene TRBV13 combines with J gene TRBJ1-1; D is unresolved. This CDR3 region has 13 residues. Germline CDR1 reads PRHDT; CDR2 reads FYEKMQ (reference sequence). Trimming shortened V by 4 bases and J by 1 base, and 7 bases separated the two germline ends. CDR3 DNA: TGTGCCAGCAGCTCCTACAGGAACACTGAAGCTTTCTTT. Amino acids: CASSSYRNTEAFF.

The table lists this clone with a count of one. V usage is TRBV5-6 and J usage is TRBJ2-1; possible D gene TRBD2, 6 bases. The germline V and J ends were trimmed by 0 bases and 10 bases, with 14 bases remaining between them. The germline V gene encodes CDR1 SGHDT and CDR2 YYEEEE. The CDR3 runs 14 residues. The chain's CDR3 is CASSLVSRRGEQFF. As DNA, the CDR3 is TGTGCCAGCAGCTTGGTTAGCCGACGGGGGGAGCAGTTCTTC.

The chain uses TRBV4-2 and TRBJ2-1; TRBD1 aligns across 8 bases. Germline CDR1 and CDR2: LGHNA and YNFKEQ. This CDR3 has 16 residues. Trimming took 4 bases from V and 8 from J; bases not matched to a gene: 13. The CDR3 DNA reads TGTGCCAGCAGCCGCGTGCCGGGACAGGTTGAGGATGAGCAGTTCTTC. Amino acids: CASSRVPGQVEDEQFF.

This clone was counted between two and nine times. The chain joins TRBV9 to TRBJ2-7; 7 nucleotides align to TRBD2. Germline CDR1 is SGDLS and CDR2 is YYNGEE. CDR3 size: 15 residues. Unmatched junction bases numbered 7, after V lost 0 bases and J lost 4 bases. The chain's CDR3 is CASSVGTRTKYEQYF. DNA of the CDR3: TGTGCCAGCAGCGTAGGGACTAGAACCAAGTACGAGCAGTACTTC.

The chain carries TRBV10-2 and TRBJ2-7; D gene uncertain. V was clipped by 2 bases and J by 1 base, with 6 bases between them. Germline V CDR1 and CDR2: WSHSY, SAAADI. The CDR3 totals 13 residues. The CDR3 loop is CASSEDSSYEQYF. CDR3 coding DNA: TGCGCCAGCAGTGAGGACTCATCCTACGAGCAGTACTTC.

The V and J genes are TRBV5-1 and TRBJ2-7; weak D call: TRBD1 (6 bases). The germline CDR1 and CDR2 sequences are SGHRS and YFSETQ. This CDR3 has 13 amino acids. The V and J ends lost 4 bases and 5 bases respectively, with 13 bases between them. CDR3 in DNA: TGCGCCAGCAGCGTGGGACACCGGAACGAGCAGTACTTC. It encodes CASSVGHRNEQYF. The entire variable domain, with the rest obtained from reference TRBV5-1 and TRBJ2-7, is as follows: KAGVTQTPRYLIKTRGQQVTLSCSPISGHRSVSWYQQTPGQGLQFLFEYFSETQRNKGNFPGRFSGRQFSNSRSEMNVSTLELGDSALYLCASSVGHRNEQYFGPGTRLTVT.

The rearrangement uses TRBV5-6 and TRBJ2-5; D is perhaps TRBD1 (6 bases). The CDR3 is 14 amino acids. The ends were cut back, 4 bases at V and 5 bases at J, with 15 bases in the middle. Germline CDR1 SGHDT, CDR2 YYEEEE. The CDR3: CASSAEWGRETQYF. CDR3 DNA: TGTGCCAGCAGCGCGGAATGGGGGCGGGAGACCCAGTACTTC.

V gene TRBV24-1 combines with J gene TRBJ2-2, with D possibly being TRBD2 (5 bases). V lost 6 bases, J lost 0 bases, and 7 bases lay in between. CDR3 length: 14 residues. The germline V gene encodes CDR1 KGHDR and CDR2 SFDVKD. CDR3 bases: TGTGCCACCAGTAGCGGAGCGAACACCGGGGAGCTGTTTTTT. Residues: CATSSGANTGELFF.

The chain carries TRBV5-4 and TRBJ2-5; a possible D gene is TRBD2 (5 bases). V lost 0 bases and J 5 bases, leaving 11 bases between the germline ends. The length of the CDR3 is 14 residues. In germline, CDR1 is SGHNT, CDR2 YYREEE (reference sequence). In nucleotides, the CDR3 is TGTGCCAGCAGCTTGGGTCTACGAGGGGAGACCCAGTACTTC. This gives the protein CASSLGLRGETQYF.

This chain links TRBV11-2 with TRBJ1-1; tentative D call: TRBD1 (5 bases). In germline, CDR1 is SGHAT, CDR2 FQNNGV. Trimming left V 3 bases short and J 1 base short, with 6 bases between. The CDR3 is 13 residues long. The CDR3 coding sequence is TGTGCCAGCAGCTTCCAGGGGAACACTGAAGCTTTCTTT. It encodes CASSFQGNTEAFF.

The chain couples TRBV5-5 to TRBJ1-3; D is ambiguous. The CDR3 extends over 18 amino acids. Trimming took off 1 base at V and 0 bases at J, with 17 bases between the two ends. Germline V gene sequence: CDR1 SGHKS, CDR2 YYEKEE (reference sequence). In DNA, the CDR3 is TGTGCCAGCAGCTTGTCTCCACCGGGAGCCACCTCTGGAAACACCATATATTTT. It is translated as CASSLSPPGATSGNTIYF.

This chain links TRBV7-9 with TRBJ1-2, with TRBD1 matching 7 bases. The length of the CDR3 is 14 residues. V lost 5 bases, J lost 3 bases, and 6 bases stayed unmatched. Germline V gene sequence: CDR1 SEHNR, CDR2 FQNEAQ (reference sequence). Here the CDR3 DNA reads TGTGCCAGCAGCCTCGGACAGGCGGACTATGGCTACACCTTC. It codes for CASSLGQADYGYTF.

Turning to this clone: The sample contains more than one DNA sequence encoding this CDR3. The chain employs TRBV5-1 and TRBJ1-5, with D perhaps TRBD1 (5 bases). Per the germline V gene, CDR1 is SGHRS and CDR2 is YFSETQ. CDR3 length: 14 residues. Trimming removed 0 bases at V and 3 bases at J, with 7 bases between. DNA of the CDR3: TGCGCCAGCAGCTTGGGACAGTCCAATCAGCCCCAGCATTTT. Translating it yields CASSLGQSNQPQHF.

V is TRBV19 and J is TRBJ2-2; the D is unclear. The CDR3 is 14 amino acids. Germline V CDR1 and CDR2: LNHDA, SQIVND (reference sequence). V was shortened by 6 bases and J by 6 bases, with 14 bases between the two germline ends. The CDR3 bases are TGTGCCAGTAGCGCCTATTTTCGGGCCGGGGAGCTGTTTTTT. Translated, it gives CASSAYFRAGELFF.

The rearrangement joins TRBV7-2 to TRBJ1-2, with 11 nucleotides matching TRBD1. The CDR3 runs to 15 residues. Trimming took 4 bases from V and 5 from J; bases not matched to a gene: 6. Per the germline V gene, CDR1 is SGHTA and CDR2 is FQGNSA. CDR3 loop: CASSSIGDRGYGYTF. The CDR3 nucleotides read TGTGCCAGCAGCTCTATAGGGGACAGGGGGTATGGCTACACCTTC. Full variable domain (rest looked up from reference TRBV7-2 and TRBJ1-2): GAGVSQSPSNKVTEKGKDVELRCDPISGHTALYWYRQSLGQGLEFLIYFQGNSAPDKSGLPSDRFSAERTGGSVSTLTIQRTQQEDSAVYLCASSSIGDRGYGYTFGSGTRLTVV.

This sequence joins TRBV10-2 and TRBJ2-2, with no clear D. Germline CDR1 is WSHSY and CDR2 is SAAADI. Trimming removed 7 bases at V and 7 bases at J, with 10 bases between. The length of the CDR3 is 12 residues. The CDR3 loop reads CASTELSGELFF. The CDR3 bases are TGCGCCAGCACCGAACTAAGCGGGGAGCTGTTTTTT.

The CDR3: CASSFSEGSGYTF. In nucleotides, the CDR3 is TGTGCCAGCAGCTTTTCTGAGGGTTCAGGCTACACCTTC. V is TRBV7-9 and J is TRBJ1-2; D gene ambiguous. V lost 3 bases and J 8 bases, leaving 13 bases between the germline ends. Germline assignment: CDR1 SEHNR and CDR2 FQNEAQ (reference sequence). CDR3 size: 13 residues.

There are a few counts of this clone. The rearrangement links TRBV9 to TRBJ2-1, with D perhaps matching TRBD2 (6 bases). Trimming pared 3 bases from V and 4 bases from J, leaving 14 bases between. CDR1 is SGDLS, CDR2 YYNGEE, per germline. The CDR3 consists of 15 residues. CDR3 loop: CASSESGTGYNEQFF. The CDR3 DNA reads as TGTGCCAGCAGCGAATCCGGGACTGGATACAATGAGCAGTTCTTC.

The J gene is TRBJ2-6, the V gene TRBV19; 8 bases match TRBD1. Trimming cost V 6 bases and J 0 bases; bases outside gene matches: 10. CDR1 is LNHDA and CDR2 is SQIVND in the germline V gene (reference sequence). The length of the CDR3 is 18 residues. The CDR3: CASRHPGQGTSGANVLTF. CDR3 in DNA: TGTGCCAGTAGGCACCCAGGACAGGGCACCTCTGGGGCCAACGTCCTGACTTTC.

The V gene is TRBV3-1 (or the pseudogene TRBV3-2), the J gene TRBJ1-2; no reliable D call. Germline assignment: CDR1 LGHDT and CDR2 YNNKEL (reference sequence). The V and J ends lost 3 bases and 5 bases respectively, with 7 bases between them. The CDR3 is 12 residues long. The CDR3 nucleotides are TGTGCCAGCAGCCAGCTAGGTTATGGCTACACCTTC. Its protein is CASSQLGYGYTF.

This clone was picked up a small number of times. This chain uses TRBV24-1 with TRBJ1-5, with D unresolved. V lost 2 bases and J 0 bases, leaving 10 bases between the germline ends. Germline CDR1 KGHDR, CDR2 SFDVKD. CDR3 length: 16 residues. Here the CDR3 reads CATSDSAAASNQPQHF. CDR3 sequence (DNA): TGTGCCACCAGTGATTCGGCGGCAGCTAGCAATCAGCCCCAGCATTTT.

This chain connects TRBV6-4 to TRBJ2-7, with TRBD2 identical over 8 bases. The CDR3 length is 13 residues. CDR1 MRHNA and CDR2 SNTAGT come from the germline V gene. V shed 7 bases and J 3 bases; nucleotides not matched to a gene: 5. This CDR3 reads CASTGGGIYEQYF. The CDR3, as DNA: TGTGCCAGCACCGGGGGGGGAATCTACGAGCAGTACTTC.

V usage is TRBV2 and J usage is TRBJ2-7; maybe TRBD2 (6 bases). V was pared by 10 bases and J by 7 bases, with 14 bases between. This CDR3 region has 11 residues. Germline V gene lookup returns CDR1 SNHLY and CDR2 FYNNEI. Here the CDR3 reads CATRMEGEQYF. The CDR3 bases are TGTGCCACGAGAATGGAGGGAGAGCAGTACTTC.

The chain employs TRBV7-3 and TRBJ1-4; 10 bases are shared with TRBD1. V lost 5 bases to trimming and J lost 8 bases; unmatched junction nucleotides: 5. Germline-derived CDR1 and CDR2 are SGHTA and FQGTGA. This CDR3 has 14 residues. DNA of the CDR3: TGTGCCAGCAGCCAGGGACAGGGGCCGGAAAAACTGTTTTTT. Amino acids: CASSQGQGPEKLFF. Complete variable domain (other parts from reference TRBV7-3 and TRBJ1-4): GAGVSQTPSNKVTEKGKYVELRCDPISGHTALYWYRQSLGQGPEFLIYFQGTGAADDSGLPNDRFFAVRPEGSVSTLKIQRTERGDSAVYLCASSQGQGPEKLFFGSGTQLSVL.